This entry concerns a single T cell receptor (beta chain). Trimming took off 4 bases at V and 7 bases at J, with 12 bases between the two ends. This CDR3 has 14 amino acids. CDR1 and CDR2 from the germline V gene are SGHTS and YDEGEE. This entry comes from a study of blood T cell repertoires in COVID-19. Looking at the study overall: Acute and convalescent COVID-19 samples came from the United States, Italy and Spain. The analysed material was cDNA or gDNA that came from T cells, B-cell-depleted T cells, or PBMCs.

Original processing methods: How many nucleated cells were present was estimated from reference gene primer amplification. This table comes from immunoSEQ multiplex PCR, and its TCRdb copy is limited to in-frame clones, with some not included. V and J calls and clone size are copied from that table; D and trimming were computed from the DNA. Seen here are hundreds of thousands of clones, about 85% observed once, and the top ten hold approximately 12%. The V call is TRBV5-8, the J call TRBJ1-6; TRBD1 is a possible D gene (5 bases). The TCR was taken from a human donor in a cohort sampled during active COVID-19. The sample comprised peripheral blood. CDR3 bases: TGTGCCAGCAGCCGGGGACTCCAGAATTCACCCCTCCACTTT. It specifies CASSRGLQNSPLHF.